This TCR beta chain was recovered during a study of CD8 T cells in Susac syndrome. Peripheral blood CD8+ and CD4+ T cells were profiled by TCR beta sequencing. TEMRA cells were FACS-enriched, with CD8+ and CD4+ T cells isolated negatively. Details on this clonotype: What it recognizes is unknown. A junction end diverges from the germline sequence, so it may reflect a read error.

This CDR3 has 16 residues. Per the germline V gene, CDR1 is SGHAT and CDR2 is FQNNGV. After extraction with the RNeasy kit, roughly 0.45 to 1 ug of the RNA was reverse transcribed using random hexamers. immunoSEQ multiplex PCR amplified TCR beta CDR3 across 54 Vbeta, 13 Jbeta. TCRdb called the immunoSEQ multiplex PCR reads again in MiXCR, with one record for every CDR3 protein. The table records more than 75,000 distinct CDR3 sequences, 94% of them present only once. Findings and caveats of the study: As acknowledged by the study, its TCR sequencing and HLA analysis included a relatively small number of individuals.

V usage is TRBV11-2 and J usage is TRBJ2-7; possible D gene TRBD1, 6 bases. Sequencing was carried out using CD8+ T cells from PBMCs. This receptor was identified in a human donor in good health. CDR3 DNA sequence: TGTGCCAGCAGCTTAGGCTTTTGGGACAACAGCTACAAGCAGTACTTC. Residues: CASSLGFWDNSYKQYF.